A single sample is the source of the 8 T cell receptor beta chains below, sequenced in a study of brain T cells in children with intractable seizures. Only in-frame clones appear in the TCRdb table, and some are missing; sequencing was by immunoSEQ multiplex PCR. Of just under 65,000 clones listed, roughly 95% are singletons. Sequences were derived from peripheral blood, sampled at surgery. Every receptor here comes from a boy in the first two years of life with focal cortical dysplasia and intractable seizures.

V is TRBV21-1 and J is TRBJ1-5; the table gives TRBD1 as D, unverified against the DNA. TRBV21-1 is a pseudogene segment. This CDR3 is built from 15 residues. CDR3 loop: CASSKRTGSNQPQHF. In DNA form, the CDR3 reads TGTGCCAGCAGCAAACGCACAGGGAGCAATCAGCCCCAGCATTTT.

The V call is TRBV4-2, the J call TRBJ1-3; D remains unclear. CDR3 size: 16 residues. The germline V gene has CDR1 LGHNA and CDR2 YNFKEQ. V gave up 3 bases and J gave up 0 bases, with 12 bases separating them. CDR3 nucleotides: TGTGCCAGCAGCCATGCAATCGGGTTCTCTGGAAACACCATATATTTT. Its protein product is CASSHAIGFSGNTIYF.

The chain employs TRBV2 and TRBJ1-1; D unclear. Looked up from germline, CDR1 is SNHLY and CDR2 is FYNNEI. The V gene lost 7 bases and the J gene lost 1 base, with 13 bases spanning the gap. This CDR3 has 14 residues. CDR3 in DNA: TGTGCCAGCACCGCCTTTGCGGGGAACACTGAAGCTTTCTTT. Protein sequence: CASTAFAGNTEAFF.

This clone was seen more than once but under ten times. The chain recombines TRBV19 with TRBJ1-2; D might be TRBD1 (5 bases). Germline V gene sequence: CDR1 LNHDA, CDR2 SQIVND (reference sequence). Trimming removed 3 bases at V and 6 bases at J, with 11 bases between. There are 13 residues in the CDR3. The CDR3 loop reads CASSIEGADGYTF. The CDR3 nucleotides are TGTGCCAGTAGTATTGAAGGGGCAGATGGCTACACCTTC.

The CDR3 sequence: CATSREIQGNSPLHF. Written as DNA, the CDR3 is TGTGCCACCAGCAGGGAAATACAGGGTAATTCACCCCTCCACTTT. The chain uses TRBV15 and TRBJ1-6, with D possibly matching TRBD1 (6 bases). CDR3 size: 15 residues. Per the germline V gene, CDR1 is LNHNV and CDR2 is YYDKDF (reference sequence). The V gene lost 3 bases and the J gene lost 6 bases, with 12 bases spanning the gap.

This chain connects TRBV6-5 to TRBJ2-1, with unresolved D. The CDR3 is 11 residues long. Deletions cut 5 bases from V and 7 bases from J, with 6 bases between. Germline CDR1 and CDR2: MNHEY and SVGAGI. The CDR3 coding sequence is TGTGCCAGCAGTCCAGTAAATGAGCAGTTCTTC. Its translation is CASSPVNEQFF.

The chain recombines TRBV7-2 with TRBJ2-2; 9 bases are a match to TRBD2. Trimming removed 5 bases from V and 5 bases from J; junction bases left unmatched: 6. The CDR3 spans 15 residues. Germline V gives CDR1 SGHTA, CDR2 FQGNSA. The CDR3 is CASSPASGETGELFF. CDR3 bases: TGTGCCAGCAGCCCGGCTAGCGGGGAAACCGGGGAGCTGTTTTTT.

The gene calls are TRBV5-6 and TRBJ2-3; TRBD2 aligns across 12 bases. Trimming took 4 bases from V and 2 from J; bases not matched to a gene: 8. Germline V gene data show CDR1 as SGHDT and CDR2 as YYEEEE. The CDR3 totals 17 residues. The DNA for the CDR3 is TGTGCCAGCAGCCCCCTAGCGGGAGGGATTTACACAGATACGCAGTATTTT. It specifies CASSPLAGGIYTDTQYF.